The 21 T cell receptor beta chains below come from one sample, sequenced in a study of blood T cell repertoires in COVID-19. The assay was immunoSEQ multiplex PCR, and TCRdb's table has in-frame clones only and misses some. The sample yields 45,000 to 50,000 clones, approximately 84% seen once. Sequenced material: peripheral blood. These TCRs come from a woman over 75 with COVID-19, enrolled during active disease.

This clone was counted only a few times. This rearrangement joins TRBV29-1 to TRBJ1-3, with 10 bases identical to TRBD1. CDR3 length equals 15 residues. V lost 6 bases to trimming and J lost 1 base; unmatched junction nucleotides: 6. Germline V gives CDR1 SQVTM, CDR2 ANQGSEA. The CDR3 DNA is TGCAGCGTGGGGGACAGGGGACTTTCTGGAAACACCATATATTTT. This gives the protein CSVGDRGLSGNTIYF.

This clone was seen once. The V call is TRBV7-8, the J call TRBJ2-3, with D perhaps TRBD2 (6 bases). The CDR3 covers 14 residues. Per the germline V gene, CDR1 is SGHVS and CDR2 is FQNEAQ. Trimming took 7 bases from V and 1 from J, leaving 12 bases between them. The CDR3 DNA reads TGTGCCAGCACCATTGGAGGGGGCACAGATACGCAGTATTTT. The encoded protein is CASTIGGGTDTQYF.

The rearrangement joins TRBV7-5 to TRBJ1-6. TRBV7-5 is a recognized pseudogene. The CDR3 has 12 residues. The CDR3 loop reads CARELYNSPLHF. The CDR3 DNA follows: TGTGCCAGAGAACTTTATAATTCACCCCTCCACTTT.

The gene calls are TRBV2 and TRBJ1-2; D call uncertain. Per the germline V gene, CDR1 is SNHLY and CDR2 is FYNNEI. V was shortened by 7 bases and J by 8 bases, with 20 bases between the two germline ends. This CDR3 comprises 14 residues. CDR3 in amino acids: CASTRREGVRGYTF. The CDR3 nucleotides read TGTGCCAGCACCCGTCGCGAGGGTGTGCGGGGCTACACCTTC.

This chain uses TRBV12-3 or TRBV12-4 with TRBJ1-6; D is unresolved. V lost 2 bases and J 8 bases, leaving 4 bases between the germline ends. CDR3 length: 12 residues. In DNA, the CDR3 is TGTGCCAGCAGTTTAAGCGATTCACCCCTCCACTTT. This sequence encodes CASSLSDSPLHF.

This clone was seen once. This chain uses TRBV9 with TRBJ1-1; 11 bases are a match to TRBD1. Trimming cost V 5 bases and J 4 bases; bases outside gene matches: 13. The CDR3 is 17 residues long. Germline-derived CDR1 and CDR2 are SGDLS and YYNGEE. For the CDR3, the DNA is TGTGCCAGCAGTCGCCGAGGACAGGGGGCAGCGGGCACTGAAGCTTTCTTT. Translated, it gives CASSRRGQGAAGTEAFF.

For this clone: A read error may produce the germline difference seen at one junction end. The CDR3 protein is CASSQEGGTPPRF. The CDR3 DNA reads TGTGCCAGCAGCCAAGAGGGCGGGACTCCCCCGAGGTTC. This chain joins TRBV3-1 (or the pseudogene TRBV3-2) and TRBJ2-4, with a weak D call TRBD2 (6 bases). The germline V gene encodes CDR1 LGHDT and CDR2 YNNKEL (reference sequence). The CDR3 is 13 residues long.

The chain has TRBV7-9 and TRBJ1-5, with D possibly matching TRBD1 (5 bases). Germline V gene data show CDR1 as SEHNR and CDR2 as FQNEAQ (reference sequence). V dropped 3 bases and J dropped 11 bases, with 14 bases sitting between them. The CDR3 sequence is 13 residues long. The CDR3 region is CASSLGDSKSQHF. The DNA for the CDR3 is TGTGCCAGCAGCTTGGGGGACTCCAAGTCCCAGCATTTT.

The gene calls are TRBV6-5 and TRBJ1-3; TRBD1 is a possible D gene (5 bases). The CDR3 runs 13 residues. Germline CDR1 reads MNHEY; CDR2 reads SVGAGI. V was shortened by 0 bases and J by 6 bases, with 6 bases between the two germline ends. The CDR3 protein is CASSYSRENTIYF. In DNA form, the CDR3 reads TGTGCCAGCAGTTACTCCAGGGAAAACACCATATATTTT.

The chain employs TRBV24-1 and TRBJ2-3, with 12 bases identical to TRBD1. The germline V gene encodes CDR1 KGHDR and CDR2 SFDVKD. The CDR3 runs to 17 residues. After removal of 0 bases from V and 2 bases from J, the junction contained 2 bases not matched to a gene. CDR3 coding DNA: TGTGCCACCAGTGATTTGAGGGACAGGGGGCTCACAGATACGCAGTATTTT. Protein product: CATSDLRDRGLTDTQYF.

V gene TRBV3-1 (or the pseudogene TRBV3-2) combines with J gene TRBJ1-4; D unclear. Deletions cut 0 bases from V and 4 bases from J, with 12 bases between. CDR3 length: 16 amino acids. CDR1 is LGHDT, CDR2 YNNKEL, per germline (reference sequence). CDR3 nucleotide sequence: TGTGCCAGCAGCCAAGATCTCTCCAGCGTTAATGAAAAACTGTTTTTT. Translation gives CASSQDLSSVNEKLFF.

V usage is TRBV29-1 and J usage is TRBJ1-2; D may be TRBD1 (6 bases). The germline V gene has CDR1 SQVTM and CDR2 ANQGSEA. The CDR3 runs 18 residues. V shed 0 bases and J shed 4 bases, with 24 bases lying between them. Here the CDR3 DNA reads TGCAGCGTTGAAGACGTCTGGGTAACAGGGCCCAACCTCTATGGCTACACCTTC. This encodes CSVEDVWVTGPNLYGYTF.

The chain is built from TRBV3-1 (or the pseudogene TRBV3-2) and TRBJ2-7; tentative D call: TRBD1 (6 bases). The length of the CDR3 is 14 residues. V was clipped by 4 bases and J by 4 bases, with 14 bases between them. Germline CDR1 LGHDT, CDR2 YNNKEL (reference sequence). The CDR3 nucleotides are TGTGCCAGCAGCCCTTCCGGGACACCTTACGAGCAGTACTTC. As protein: CASSPSGTPYEQYF.

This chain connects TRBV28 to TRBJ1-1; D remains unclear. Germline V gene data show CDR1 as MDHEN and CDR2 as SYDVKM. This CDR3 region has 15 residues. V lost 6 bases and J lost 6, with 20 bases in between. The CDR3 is CASSEGAVRFSEAFF. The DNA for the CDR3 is TGTGCCAGCAGCGAGGGAGCTGTCCGTTTCTCTGAAGCTTTCTTT. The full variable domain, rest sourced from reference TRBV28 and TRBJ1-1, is DVKVTQSSRYLVKRTGEKVFLECVQDMDHENMFWYRQDPGLGLRLIYFSYDVKMKEKGDIPEGYSVSREKKERFSLILESASTNQTSMYLCASSEGAVRFSEAFFGQGTRLTVV.

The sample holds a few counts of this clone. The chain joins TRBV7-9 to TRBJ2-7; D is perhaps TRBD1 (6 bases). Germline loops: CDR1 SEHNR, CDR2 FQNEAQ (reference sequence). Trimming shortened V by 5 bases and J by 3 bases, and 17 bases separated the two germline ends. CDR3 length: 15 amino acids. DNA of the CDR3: TGTGCCAGCAGCCCCAAAACAGGGTTCGGCTACGAGCAGTACTTC. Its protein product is CASSPKTGFGYEQYF.

For the CDR3, the DNA is TGTGCCAGCAGTTACCGCGGCAGGGGGCCTGGTGAGCAGTACTTC. Amino acid sequence: CASSYRGRGPGEQYF. The rearrangement joins TRBV6-5 to TRBJ2-7; 8 positions match TRBD1. The CDR3 covers 15 residues. V shed 2 bases and J 7 bases; nucleotides not matched to a gene: 10. From germline, CDR1 is MNHEY and CDR2 SVGAGI.

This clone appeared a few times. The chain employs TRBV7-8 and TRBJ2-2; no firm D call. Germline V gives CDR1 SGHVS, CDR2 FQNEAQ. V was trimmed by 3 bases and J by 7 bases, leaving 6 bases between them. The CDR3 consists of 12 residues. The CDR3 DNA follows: TGTGCCAGCAGCTTTAGCTACGGGGAGCTGTTTTTT. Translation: CASSFSYGELFF.

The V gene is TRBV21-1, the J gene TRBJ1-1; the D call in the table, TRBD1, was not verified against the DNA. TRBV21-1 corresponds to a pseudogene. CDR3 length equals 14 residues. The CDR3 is CASSSHRDLSEAFF. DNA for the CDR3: TGTGCCAGCAGCAGCCACAGGGATCTGTCTGAAGCTTTCTTT.

The CDR3 region is CATSRQGSRGELFF. For the CDR3, the DNA is TGTGCCACCAGCCGACAGGGTAGTAGAGGGGAGCTGTTTTTT. V gene TRBV15 combines with J gene TRBJ2-2; 7 positions agree with TRBD1. The junction had 8 bases not matched to a gene; V was cut back by 5 bases and J by 8 bases. The CDR3 is 14 residues long. The germline CDR1 and CDR2 sequences are LNHNV and YYDKDF (reference sequence).

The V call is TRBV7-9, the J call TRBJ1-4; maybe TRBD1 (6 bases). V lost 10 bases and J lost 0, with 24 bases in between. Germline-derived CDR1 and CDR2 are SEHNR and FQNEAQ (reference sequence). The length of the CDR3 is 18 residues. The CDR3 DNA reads TGTGCCATCCTCCAAGGGGGTCTAAAGATTGCAACTAATGAAAAACTGTTTTTT. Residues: CAILQGGLKIATNEKLFF.

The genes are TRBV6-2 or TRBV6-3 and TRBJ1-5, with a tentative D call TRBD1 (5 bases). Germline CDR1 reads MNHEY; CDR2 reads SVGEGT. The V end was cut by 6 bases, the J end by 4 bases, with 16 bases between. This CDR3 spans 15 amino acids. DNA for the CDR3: TGTGCCAGCAGCCAAGGCGGGGGAGGTAATCAGCCCCAGCATTTT. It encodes CASSQGGGGNQPQHF.